These 16 T cell receptor beta chains share one sample of origin, sequenced in a study of blood T cells in healthy people across ages. With a J-beta primer mix and a sample-barcoded 5' primer, a second PCR ran roughly 6 to 11 cycles. TCRdb redid the calling of the 5' RACE reads with MiXCR, one entry per CDR3 protein. The profile covers approximately 1,000,000 distinct CDR3 sequences, with 40% to 55% appearing a single time and 18% taken by the ten largest. Source material: blood. The source is a woman aged 55 to 70 in good health.

Comments on this clonotype: The junction shows a germline mismatch at one end, possibly a read error. J is TRBJ2-1 and V is TRBV18; D possibly corresponds to TRBD2 (6 bases). Germline CDR1 KGHSH, CDR2 LQKENI. This CDR3 spans 14 amino acids. The CDR3 region is CASSPQDYSNKQFF. The CDR3 DNA reads TGTGCCAGCTCACCACAGGACTACAGCAATAAGCAGTTCTTC.

This clonotype was seen ten or more times. V gene TRBV15 combines with J gene TRBJ2-3, with D possibly being TRBD1 (5 bases). Trimming stripped 6 bases from V and 5 bases from J, with 15 bases between. This CDR3 is built from 14 residues. Germline-derived CDR1 and CDR2 are LNHNV and YYDKDF (reference sequence). The CDR3 sequence is CATRGRESLDTQYF. The CDR3 DNA follows: TGTGCCACCAGGGGCAGGGAATCTTTAGATACGCAGTATTTT.

The chain couples TRBV5-6 to TRBJ2-5; unclear D gene. V lost 2 bases to trimming and J lost 5 bases, with 10 bases between them. Germline CDR1 reads SGHDT; CDR2 reads YYEEEE. The CDR3 totals 13 residues. The CDR3 spells CASSLKAVETQYF. DNA of the CDR3: TGTGCCAGCAGCTTAAAGGCGGTGGAGACCCAGTACTTC. Drawing the rest from reference TRBV5-6 and TRBJ2-5, the complete variable domain is DAGVTQSPTHLIKTRGQQVTLRCSPKSGHDTVSWYQQALGQGPQFIFQYYEEEERQRGNFPDRFSGHQFPNYSSELNVNALLLGDSALYLCASSLKAVETQYFGPGTRLLVL.

About this clonotype: One junction end disagrees with the germline gene, perhaps due to a read error. The chain is built from TRBV4-1 and TRBJ2-3, with D maybe TRBD1 (5 bases). The CDR3 has 15 amino acids. Germline values: CDR1 MGHRA, CDR2 YSYEKL. CDR3 residues: CASSPGQRRTDTRYF. The DNA of the CDR3 is TGCGCCAGCAGCCCCGGACAACGGCGCACAGATACGCGGTATTTT.

The V gene is TRBV6-2 or TRBV6-3, the J gene TRBJ2-3; D is undetermined. The germline V and J ends were trimmed by 6 bases and 2 bases, with 6 bases remaining between them. The germline V gene has CDR1 MNHEY and CDR2 SVGEGT. The CDR3 consists of 12 residues. CDR3 nucleotide sequence: TGTGCCAGCAGGCCGACCACAGATACGCAGTATTTT. It codes for CASRPTTDTQYF.

The chain employs TRBV29-1 and TRBJ1-1; TRBD1 is a possible D gene (6 bases). V lost 5 bases to trimming and J lost 4 bases, with 14 bases between them. Germline V gene data show CDR1 as SQVTM and CDR2 as ANQGSEA. The CDR3 contains 13 residues. CDR3 loop: CSVPGGGRTEAFF. CDR3 DNA sequence: TGCAGCGTTCCGGGAGGGGGTCGCACTGAAGCTTTCTTT.

The chain employs TRBV5-1 and TRBJ2-7, with TRBD1 matching 8 bases. The CDR3 covers 16 residues. J gave up 2 bases and V 10 bases, and 17 bases lay outside the gene matches. CDR1 SGHRS and CDR2 YFSETQ come from the germline V gene. This chain's CDR3 is CAGGQGAGVSTYEQYF. CDR3 nucleotide sequence: TGCGCCGGCGGGCAGGGGGCTGGGGTAAGCACCTACGAGCAGTACTTC. Full variable domain (outside the CDR3, taken from reference TRBV5-1 and TRBJ2-7): KAGVTQTPRYLIKTRGQQVTLSCSPISGHRSVSWYQQTPGQGLQFLFEYFSETQRNKGNFPGRFSGRQFSNSRSEMNVSTLELGDSALYLCAGGQGAGVSTYEQYFGPGTRLTVT.

The chain carries TRBV9 and TRBJ2-2, with 9 bases identical to TRBD2. CDR1 is SGDLS, CDR2 YYNGEE, per germline. V shed 2 bases, J shed 4 bases, and the junction held 3 bases outside the gene matches. This CDR3 comprises 15 residues. CDR3 bases: TGTGCCAGCAGCGTCCAAGCGGGAGGCACCGGGGAGCTGTTTTTT. Its translation: CASSVQAGGTGELFF.

This chain links TRBV20-1 with TRBJ2-4, with a weak D call TRBD2 (7 bases). Germline assignment: CDR1 DFQATT and CDR2 SNEGSKA (reference sequence). V was shortened by 7 bases and J by 6 bases, with 10 bases between the two germline ends. The CDR3 spans 11 residues. CDR3 region: CSEGGLNIQYF. As DNA, the CDR3 is TGCAGTGAGGGGGGGTTAAACATTCAGTACTTC.

This clonotype appeared a single time. The chain combines TRBV6-6 with TRBJ2-5, with TRBD2 identical over 8 bases. The germline V gene encodes CDR1 MNHNY and CDR2 SVGAGI (reference sequence). V shed 3 bases and J 1 base; nucleotides not matched to a gene: 10. CDR3 size: 17 residues. CDR3 in amino acids: CASSYSGTRPPQETQYF. CDR3 sequence (DNA): TGTGCCAGCAGTTATTCCGGGACTAGGCCACCCCAAGAGACCCAGTACTTC.

This chain joins TRBV11-2 and TRBJ2-1; TRBD2 aligns across 15 bases. Unmatched junction bases numbered 6, after V lost 6 bases and J lost 6 bases. CDR1 is SGHAT and CDR2 is FQNNGV in the germline V gene. The CDR3 sequence is 16 residues long. The CDR3 DNA reads TGTGCCAGCAGACCCGGACTAGCGGGAGGGGGCAATGAGCAGTTCTTC. Its protein is CASRPGLAGGGNEQFF. Full variable domain (outside the CDR3, taken from reference TRBV11-2 and TRBJ2-1): EAGVAQSPRYKIIEKRQSVAFWCNPISGHATLYWYQQILGQGPKLLIQFQNNGVVDDSQLPKDRFSAERLKGVDSTLKIQPAKLEDSAVYLCASRPGLAGGGNEQFFGPGTRLTVL.

The rearrangement links TRBV2 to TRBJ2-1, with 10 bases fitting TRBD1. V shed 4 bases and J 9 bases; nucleotides not matched to a gene: 6. The CDR3 is made up of 14 amino acids. Germline-derived CDR1 and CDR2 are SNHLY and FYNNEI. The CDR3 nucleotides read TGTGCCAGCAGTGTAAGACAGGGGGCTAGTGAGCAGTTCTTC. Translation: CASSVRQGASEQFF.

The chain has TRBV7-2 and TRBJ2-5; 16 nucleotides match TRBD2. Germline lookup yields CDR1 SGHTA and CDR2 FQGNSA. Trimming at V came to 1 base and at J to 2 bases, leaving 4 bases not matched to a gene. This CDR3 is built from 18 residues. CDR3 region: CASSLDRGLAGGQETQYF. The CDR3 DNA sequence: TGTGCCAGCAGCTTAGACAGGGGACTAGCGGGAGGGCAAGAGACCCAGTACTTC.

Only a few counts were recorded for this clonotype. The chain employs TRBV20-1 and TRBJ2-1, with 11 nucleotides matching TRBD2. V lost 6 bases and J lost 6; bases outside the gene matches: 7. The V gene's germline CDR1 is DFQATT and CDR2 SNEGSKA (reference sequence). CDR3 length: 14 residues. CDR3 protein: CSAETSGNPNEQFF. Here the CDR3 DNA reads TGCAGTGCCGAGACTAGCGGGAATCCCAATGAGCAGTTCTTC.

This clonotype was recorded a few times. V usage is TRBV4-1 and J usage is TRBJ1-5, with D possibly being TRBD1 (5 bases). There are 15 residues in the CDR3. V was trimmed by 3 bases and J by 0 bases, leaving 9 bases between them. Germline V gene lookup returns CDR1 MGHRA and CDR2 YSYEKL. CDR3: CASSHAGYSNQPQHF. CDR3 in DNA: TGCGCCAGCAGCCACGCAGGGTATAGCAATCAGCCCCAGCATTTT.

This chain connects TRBV2 to TRBJ1-5; TRBD1 might be the D (6 bases). Germline loops: CDR1 SNHLY, CDR2 FYNNEI. Between the trimmed V and J ends, which lost 7 bases and 6 bases, there was a span of 13 bases. This CDR3 is built from 13 residues. The CDR3 DNA reads as TGTGCCAGCAAGGGGACACTCGTTCAGCCCCAGCATTTT. This sequence encodes CASKGTLVQPQHF.